Included here is one TCR beta chain sequence, with context. Its target is unknown. At one of its ends the junction is not consistent with the germline gene, which may arise from a read error. Researchers took RNA transcripts and amplified the TCR beta CDR3 regions from them. HTBI primers were employed in a first-round RT-PCR of the TCR CDR3. Via MiXCR, TCRdb re-called the multiplex PCR reads, giving one row per CDR3 protein. This sample has 96,000 or so distinct CDR3 sequences, with about 51% found just once. The V gene's germline CDR1 is DFQATT and CDR2 SNEGSKA (reference sequence). The CDR3 is 16 amino acids. This entry comes from a study of T cells in Graves' hyperthyroidism and ophthalmopathy. Study results and caveats: Before onset, ophthalmopathy was predicted by the model a median around 6.2 months earlier. Among clonotypes expanded in thyroid above 0.001, most were also found in blood. A model of 13 V-J pairs discriminated ophthalmopathy from stable hyperthyroidism.

No progression to ophthalmopathy during 18 months of follow-up defined stable disease. Sequencing was carried out using blood. The rearrangement uses TRBV20-1 and TRBJ1-3; 10 bases fit TRBD1. The sequence was obtained from a woman in her thirties or forties with Graves' hyperthyroidism. The CDR3 DNA is TGCAGTGCTAGTTGGGACAGGGGATTCTCTGGAAACACCACATATTTT. It translates to CSASWDRGFSGNTTYF.